This T cell receptor (beta chain) appears in the sequencing data of a study of shared clonotypes between healthy human individuals (dated by TCRdb to 2019 to 2021). General notes on the study: A few men and two women, aged 18 to 49 years, made up the cohort. Per donor, three plates each were used for CD4 naive and CD4 memory, two for CD8 naive, and one for CD8 memory. Blood TCR repertoires of a handful of healthy adults were deeply sequenced to estimate repertoire size and the extent of clonotype sharing between individuals. Libraries were prepared and TCR repertoires were sequenced by different laboratories using diverse techniques, in order to increase sequencing depth and limit assay-specific biases. Leukapheresis yielded between about 0.85 and 10 billion PBMCs per donor.

Overall results and qualifications from the work: Estimated clonotype richness was generally larger for naive than for memory subsets. Clonotypes shared by all four sorted-subset donors showed higher generation probabilities than non-shared clonotypes. Rarefaction of sorted-subset datasets indicated incomplete sequencing despite the large sequencing depth. Approximately 5% of naive CD4, 3.5% of naive CD8, around 2.3% of memory CD4, and about 0.4% of memory CD8 clonotypes were shared across a handful of donors. Sampling was restricted to blood, and TCR repertoires in tissues likely differ from the TCR repertoires found in blood. Based on pairwise subsampling, the degree of clonotype sharing among donors was expected to be affected by sequencing depth. Because the study included a small number of donors, the genetic and exposure-history diversity represented was limited.

Using the deep immunoSEQ assay, multiplex PCR amplified TCR CDR3 regions from genomic DNA. For each cell subset, the extracted genomic DNA was distributed evenly across all wells of several immunoSEQ 96-well plates, and each plate served as one replicate. For sorted subsets, about 220 ng of genomic DNA, equivalent to some 30,000 T cell genomes, went into each replicate PCR. The purified libraries were quantified using a Qubit 3.0 fluorometer, sized with a Bioanalyzer 2100, and then quantified again using the KAPA Library Quantification kit. Every immunoSEQ 96-well plate was sequenced on a dedicated single-read 150-cycle Illumina NextSeq 550 flow cell. On the authors' methods: The immunoSEQ output contained only junctional sequences without quality scores, so filtering could not match that applied to full-length reads. To assign V/J genes and CDR3, sequences were annotated against IMGT germline references using PyIR, a Python wrapper for IgBLAST v1.9. Reads with weak V/J assignments (E-value above 1e-6), missing CDR3, stop codons, out-of-frame junctions, or ambiguous translated residues were removed. A V3J clonotype was defined by an identical inferred V gene, J gene, and CDR3 amino acid sequence. The percentage overlap between two repertoires was calculated by dividing the number of shared unique clonotypes by the size of the smaller repertoire. Richness of each repertoire was evaluated using RTK rarefaction, the Chao1 estimator, and Recon v2.1 estimates of unobserved clonotypes. OLGA was used to compute generation probabilities for all TCRbeta clonotypes that the gDNA method yielded from four donors. TCRdb stores this immuneACCESS table with in-frame sequences only. Part of the clones is absent; in the studies checked, under half of the shortfall reflects unresolved V genes, and no reason is known for the rest. V and J calls plus clone size are reproduced from that table; the DNA served to infer D and trimming. The sample yields 1.5 million to 2.5 million clones; less than 95% were counted once. Approximately 1.2% of the sample goes to the ten largest clones.

Of note for this clone: This receptor's antigen is unknown. Base-call qualities are not available, and no considerably larger clone is one nucleotide away.

Its CDR3 holds 14 amino acids, cysteine through phenylalanine. Just the 42-base CDR3 DNA is kept, in frame starting at base 1. CDR1 and CDR2, looked up from the germline V gene, are SGDLS and YYNGEE. Deletion took 7 bases off V and 4 bases off J, with a span of 17 bases between the germline ends. For the CD8 naive samples, CD45RO-negative cells were positively selected for CCR7, yielding a CD45RA+CCR7+ population from which TemRA cells were excluded. The donors were healthy, HIV-negative adults with no recently reported acute infections or vaccinations. All donors were Caucasian adults living in Nashville, Tennessee, USA. Blood was obtained by leukapheresis, after which PBMCs were separated by Ficoll-Histopaque density gradient centrifugation and cryopreserved in liquid nitrogen vapor phase. Analytical flow cytometry was used to check the purity and quantity of each magnetically sorted T cell population. From each sorted fraction, genomic DNA was isolated and quantified by UV absorbance on a Nanodrop 2000c.

The receptor was derived from a man aged 18 to 35 in good health. Sequenced: naive CD8+ T cells sorted from blood. The intended sense of this specimen's cell subset or site label: CD45RA+CCR7+. The chain joins TRBV9 to TRBJ1-1; the D gene is perhaps TRBD1, on 5 matching bases. The DNA sequence is TGTGCCAGCCACCCGGAGAGGGGTGGCACTGAAGCTTTCTTT. Translated, this is CASHPERGGTEAFF.